The 24 T cell receptor beta chains below come from one sample, sequenced in a study of blood T cells in healthy people across ages. PCR was performed a second time for about 7 to 12 cycles using a sample-barcoded 5' primer and a J-beta primer mix. TCRdb independently ran MiXCR on the 5' RACE reads; one entry per CDR3 protein. The data show more than 700,000 distinct CDR3 sequences, with 40% to 65% seen just once and approximately 41% held by the top ten. The source material was blood. These TCRs come from an elderly man in good health.

The chain uses TRBV7-8 and TRBJ2-1; D may be TRBD2 (6 bases). Germline loops: CDR1 SGHVS, CDR2 FQNEAQ. The CDR3 is made up of 12 amino acids. V was cut by 9 bases and J by 4 bases, with 10 bases left in between. The CDR3 loop is CASFREYNEQFF. As DNA, the CDR3 is TGTGCCAGTTTTCGGGAGTACAATGAGCAGTTCTTC.

The chain joins TRBV20-1 to TRBJ2-1, with TRBD2 identical over 8 bases. The CDR3 runs 14 residues. Trimming removed 5 bases from V and 6 bases from J; junction bases left unmatched: 9. Germline V lookup: CDR1 DFQATT, CDR2 SNEGSKA (reference sequence). The CDR3 coding sequence is TGCAGTGCTCAAAGCGGGAGAGAGGTCAATGAGCAGTTCTTC. Translating gives CSAQSGREVNEQFF.

This chain links TRBV2 with TRBJ1-6, with D uncertain. The CDR3 has 16 amino acids. Trimming shortened V by 1 base and J by 7 bases, and 14 bases separated the two germline ends. CDR1 and CDR2 from the germline V gene are SNHLY and FYNNEI. For the CDR3, the DNA is TGTGCCAGCAGTGAAGTTGGGCGGGAAGACAATTCACCCCTCCACTTT. It codes for CASSEVGREDNSPLHF. Full variable domain (remainder filled in from reference TRBV2 and TRBJ1-6): EPEVTQTPSHQVTQMGQEVILRCVPISNHLYFYWYRQILGQKVEFLVSFYNNEISEKSEIFDDQFSVERPDGSNFTLKIRSTKLEDSAMYFCASSEVGREDNSPLHFGNGTRLTVT.

The chain links TRBV27 to TRBJ2-5, with 14 bases lining up with TRBD2. CDR3 length: 14 residues. Germline CDR1 and CDR2: MNHEY and SMNVEV (reference sequence). After removal of 7 bases from V and 9 bases from J, the junction contained 7 bases not matched to a gene. This chain's CDR3 is CASMGLAGVEAQYF. The CDR3 bases are TGTGCCAGCATGGGACTAGCGGGAGTTGAGGCCCAGTACTTC.

The CDR3 region has the DNA TGTGCCAGCAGCCCGACTGGGGGACAGTCCTACGAGCAGTACTTC. Translation: CASSPTGGQSYEQYF. The chain links TRBV7-2 to TRBJ2-7; 7 bases are a match to TRBD1. The germline V gene encodes CDR1 SGHTA and CDR2 FQGNSA. J gave up 1 base and V 5 bases, and 8 bases lay outside the gene matches. The CDR3 runs 15 residues.

This clonotype appeared many times. The chain employs TRBV20-1 and TRBJ1-6, with D perhaps TRBD1 (5 bases). Germline assignment: CDR1 DFQATT and CDR2 SNEGSKA (reference sequence). This CDR3 region has 12 residues. The V and J ends lost 6 bases and 7 bases respectively, with 10 bases between them. The CDR3 sequence: CSARWTNSPLHF. In nucleotides, the CDR3 is TGCAGTGCCCGATGGACAAATTCACCCCTCCACTTT.

The J gene is TRBJ1-5, the V gene TRBV20-1, with 7 nucleotides matching TRBD1. With V trimmed by 4 bases and J by 0 bases, 9 bases remained unmatched. The CDR3 length is 16 residues. Per germline, CDR1 DFQATT and CDR2 SNEGSKA (reference sequence). CDR3 nucleotides: TGCAGTGCTACGGCAGGGGGTAGCAATAGCAATCAGCCCCAGCATTTT. This translates into CSATAGGSNSNQPQHF.

The CDR3 DNA follows: TGCAGCGCGGATACAGGATCCTACGAGCAGTACTTC. Translated, it gives CSADTGSYEQYF. The rearrangement links TRBV29-1 to TRBJ2-7; D possibly corresponds to TRBD1 (5 bases). V was cut by 7 bases and J by 1 base, with 11 bases left in between. Germline V gene data show CDR1 as SQVTM and CDR2 as ANQGSEA. CDR3 length: 12 amino acids.

V usage is TRBV4-2 and J usage is TRBJ2-1; 10 bases line up with TRBD2. This CDR3 is 16 amino acids long. In germline, CDR1 is LGHNA, CDR2 YNFKEQ. The J segment lost 6 bases and the V segment lost 4 bases, leaving 9 bases of the junction unmatched. The CDR3 DNA reads TGTGCCAGCAGCCGATCACTAGCGGGACTGGGCAATGAGCAGTTCTTC. Translated, it gives CASSRSLAGLGNEQFF.

This rearrangement joins TRBV10-1 to TRBJ2-7; a weak D match, TRBD2 (5 bases). This CDR3 spans 10 amino acids. In germline, CDR1 is WNHNN, CDR2 SYGVQD (reference sequence). The CDR3 DNA sequence: TGCGAGGAGGAAGAGGGCGAGCAGTACTTC. Translated, it gives CEEEEGEQYF.

J is TRBJ2-1 and V is TRBV9; 7 positions agree with TRBD2. Judging by the DNA end, TRBJ2-7 fits better; the J call may be wrong. The germline V gene has CDR1 SGDLS and CDR2 YYNGEE. There are 15 residues in the CDR3. CDR3 amino acids: CASNQLALTGGEQYF. Written as DNA, the CDR3 is TGTGCCAGCAACCAGCTAGCGCTTACGGGGGGTGAGCAGTACTTC.

V usage is TRBV20-1 and J usage is TRBJ2-5; 13 nucleotides align to TRBD2. The J call may be incorrect, as the DNA end agrees better with TRBJ2-7. The germline V gene has CDR1 DFQATT and CDR2 SNEGSKA (reference sequence). This CDR3 spans 21 amino acids. The CDR3 nucleotides read TGCAGTGCACCTAACCACCGCCGGACTAGCGGGAGAGAGGGGGGGAACTACGAGCAGTACTTC. This sequence encodes CSAPNHRRTSGREGGNYEQYF.

V and J are TRBV13 and TRBJ2-7; 8 nucleotides line up with TRBD1. V was pared by 5 bases and J by 1 base, with 13 bases of the junction left unmatched. The CDR3 runs 17 residues. Looked up from germline, CDR1 is PRHDT and CDR2 is FYEKMQ (reference sequence). In DNA form, the CDR3 reads TGTGCCAGCAGCCCCGGGACAGGCCCCTCCGGGTCCTACGAGCAGTACTTC. This gives the protein CASSPGTGPSGSYEQYF.

The chain carries TRBV20-1 and TRBJ2-3; tentatively, D is TRBD2 (5 bases). The V end was cut by 0 bases, the J end by 14 bases, with 21 bases between. CDR1 DFQATT and CDR2 SNEGSKA come from the germline V gene (reference sequence). The CDR3 spans 14 residues. The CDR3 DNA is TGCAGTGCTAGAGAAGGGCGGGCGCACAGATACGCGTATTTT. Residues: CSAREGRAHRYAYF.

The chain carries TRBV6-2 or TRBV6-3 and TRBJ2-1; no firm D call. The CDR3 sequence is 15 residues long. V gave up 2 bases and J gave up 4 bases, with 12 bases separating them. Per germline, CDR1 MNHEY and CDR2 SVGEGT. The CDR3, as DNA: TGTGCCAGCAGTTACACACCGGTGATGTACAATGAGCAGTTCTTC. Translation gives CASSYTPVMYNEQFF.

This clonotype was observed a few times. This sequence joins TRBV7-9 and TRBJ2-1, with TRBD2 matching over 10 bases. V lost 2 bases to trimming and J lost 2 bases; unmatched junction nucleotides: 6. Germline V gives CDR1 SEHNR, CDR2 FQNEAQ (reference sequence). The CDR3 runs 17 residues. The CDR3, as DNA: TGTGCCAGCAGCTTAAGATCGCTAGCGGGGGCCTACAATGAGCAGTTCTTC. Amino acid sequence: CASSLRSLAGAYNEQFF.

This clonotype has more than one count but fewer than ten. This rearrangement joins TRBV7-2 to TRBJ2-1; the D gene is possibly TRBD2 (5 bases). V was cut by 1 base and J by 8 bases, with 9 bases left in between. Per germline, CDR1 SGHTA and CDR2 FQGNSA. This CDR3 comprises 13 residues. The CDR3 here is CASSLEPRDEQFF. DNA of the CDR3: TGTGCCAGCAGCTTAGAACCGCGGGATGAGCAGTTCTTC.

This clonotype was seen a handful of times. The chain employs TRBV20-1 and TRBJ2-3; 7 bases align to TRBD2. The trim removed 5 bases at V and 14 bases at J, leaving 19 bases unmatched. The germline gives CDR1 DFQATT, CDR2 SNEGSKA (reference sequence). This CDR3 has 14 residues. CDR3: CSAPSAGAHRYAYF. Written as DNA, the CDR3 is TGCAGTGCTCCTTCCGCGGGAGCCCACAGATACGCGTATTTT.

This chain connects TRBV12-3 or TRBV12-4 to TRBJ2-1; 11 nucleotides agree with TRBD1. This CDR3 spans 16 amino acids. The V gene end was trimmed by 7 bases and the J gene end by 6 bases; junction bases not matched to a gene: 11. CDR3: CASTPRAGTGGNEQFF. In nucleotides, the CDR3 is TGTGCCAGCACTCCTCGGGCCGGGACAGGGGGCAATGAGCAGTTCTTC.

V gene TRBV7-2 combines with J gene TRBJ2-1; tentatively, D is TRBD1 or TRBD2 (6 bases each). Germline CDR1 reads SGHTA; CDR2 reads FQGNSA. V was shortened by 5 bases and J by 7 bases, with 18 bases between the two germline ends. CDR3 length: 15 residues. The CDR3 DNA is TGTGCCAGCAGCCTTCTTGGCGGGACATGGAATGAGCAGTTCTTC. It is translated as CASSLLGGTWNEQFF. Based on the CDR3 plus reference TRBV7-2 and TRBJ2-1, the full variable domain is GAGVSQSPSNKVTEKGKDVELRCDPISGHTALYWYRQSLGQGLEFLIYFQGNSAPDKSGLPSDRFSAERTGGSVSTLTIQRTQQEDSAVYLCASSLLGGTWNEQFFGPGTRLTVL.

In this sample, this clonotype turned up a few times. The chain recombines TRBV4-1 with TRBJ2-1; 9 bases agree with TRBD2. Germline values: CDR1 MGHRA, CDR2 YSYEKL. The ends lost 0 bases at V and 8 bases at J; junction bases unmatched: 5. This CDR3 has 15 amino acids. CDR3 loop: CASSQDLAGPDEQFF. As DNA, the CDR3 is TGCGCCAGCAGCCAAGATCTAGCGGGGCCAGATGAGCAGTTCTTC.

The chain links TRBV5-6 to TRBJ2-5; D remains unclear. Trimming removed 0 bases from V and 4 bases from J, with 7 bases in between. The CDR3 loop spans 13 amino acids. CDR1 SGHDT and CDR2 YYEEEE come from the germline V gene. As DNA, the CDR3 is TGTGCCAGCAGCTTGGGGCGAAGAGAGACCCAGTACTTC. Amino acids: CASSLGRRETQYF.

This clonotype was detected only a few times. The rearrangement links TRBV20-1 to TRBJ2-3, with D tentatively TRBD2 (8 bases). Germline lookup yields CDR1 DFQATT and CDR2 SNEGSKA (reference sequence). The CDR3 consists of 23 residues. Trimming removed 1 base from V and 0 bases from J, with 35 bases in between. CDR3 sequence: CSARVTPGTVGLAAGGSTDTQYF. CDR3 DNA sequence: TGCAGTGCTAGAGTGACGCCCGGGACAGTCGGGCTGGCGGCGGGAGGAAGCACAGATACGCAGTATTTT.

The gene calls are TRBV3-1 and TRBJ2-7; D is unresolved. The V gene lost 0 bases and the J gene lost 0 bases, with 15 bases spanning the gap. The CDR3 is 17 residues long. CDR1 is LGHDT and CDR2 is YNNKEL in the germline V gene (reference sequence). CDR3 bases: TGTGCCAGCAGCCAAGAGTTTTACAGCCCACGCTCCTACGAGCAGTACTTC. Translated, it gives CASSQEFYSPRSYEQYF.